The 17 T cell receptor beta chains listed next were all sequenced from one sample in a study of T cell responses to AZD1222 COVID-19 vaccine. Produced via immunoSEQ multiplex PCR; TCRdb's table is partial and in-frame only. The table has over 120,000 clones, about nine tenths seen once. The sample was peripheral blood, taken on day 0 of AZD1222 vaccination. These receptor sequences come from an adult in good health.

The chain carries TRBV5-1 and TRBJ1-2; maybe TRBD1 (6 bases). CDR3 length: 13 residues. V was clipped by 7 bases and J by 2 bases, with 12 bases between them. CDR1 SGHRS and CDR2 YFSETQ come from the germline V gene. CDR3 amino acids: CASARTGNYGYTF. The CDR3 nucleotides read TGCGCCAGCGCCCGTACAGGGAACTATGGCTACACCTTC.

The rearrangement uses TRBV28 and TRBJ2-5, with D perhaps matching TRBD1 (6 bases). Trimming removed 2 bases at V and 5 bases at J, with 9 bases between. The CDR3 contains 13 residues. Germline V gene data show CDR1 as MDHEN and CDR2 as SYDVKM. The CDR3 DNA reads TGTGCCAGCAGTTTAGGTCAGGGGGAGACCCAGTACTTC. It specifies CASSLGQGETQYF.

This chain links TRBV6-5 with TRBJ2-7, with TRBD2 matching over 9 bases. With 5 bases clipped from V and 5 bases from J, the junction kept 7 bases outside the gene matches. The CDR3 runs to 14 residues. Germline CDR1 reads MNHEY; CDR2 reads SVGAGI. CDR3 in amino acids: CASSRLAVINEQYF. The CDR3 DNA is TGTGCCAGCAGTAGACTAGCGGTAATTAACGAGCAGTACTTC.

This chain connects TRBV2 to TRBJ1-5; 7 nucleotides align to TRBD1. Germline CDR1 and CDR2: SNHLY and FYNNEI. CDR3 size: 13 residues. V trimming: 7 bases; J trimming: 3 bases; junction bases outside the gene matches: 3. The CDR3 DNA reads TGTGCCAGCACGGGACAGACCAATCAGCCCCAGCATTTT. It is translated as CASTGQTNQPQHF.

CDR3: CASSDGFGYTF. CDR3 in DNA: TGCGCCAGCAGCGATGGGTTTGGCTACACCTTC. The V call is TRBV4-1, the J call TRBJ1-2; D is unresolved. The CDR3 sequence is 11 residues long. Between the trimmed V and J ends, which lost 5 bases and 7 bases, there was a span of 8 bases. The germline gives CDR1 MGHRA, CDR2 YSYEKL.

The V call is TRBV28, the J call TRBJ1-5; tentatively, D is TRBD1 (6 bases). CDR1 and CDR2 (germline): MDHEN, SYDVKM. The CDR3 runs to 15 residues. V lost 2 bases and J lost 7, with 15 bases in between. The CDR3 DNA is TGTGCCAGCAGTTTAGGGGGGGCGAAAGGCCAGCCCCAGCATTTT. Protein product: CASSLGGAKGQPQHF.

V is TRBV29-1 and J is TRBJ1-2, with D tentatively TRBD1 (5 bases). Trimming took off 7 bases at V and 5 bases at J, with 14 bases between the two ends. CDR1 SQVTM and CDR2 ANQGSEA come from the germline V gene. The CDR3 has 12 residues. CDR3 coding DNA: TGCAGCGCCGGGGCGGAGCCTTATGGCTACACCTTC. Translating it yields CSAGAEPYGYTF.

CDR3 in DNA: TGTGCCAGCAGTGAAGCTTCACAGGGTTTCTCAGATACGCAGTATTTT. Protein: CASSEASQGFSDTQYF. V gene TRBV6-1 combines with J gene TRBJ2-3; possible D gene TRBD1, 6 bases. This CDR3 has 16 amino acids. The germline V gene has CDR1 MNHNS and CDR2 SASEGT. V lost 0 bases and J 4 bases, leaving 14 bases between the germline ends.

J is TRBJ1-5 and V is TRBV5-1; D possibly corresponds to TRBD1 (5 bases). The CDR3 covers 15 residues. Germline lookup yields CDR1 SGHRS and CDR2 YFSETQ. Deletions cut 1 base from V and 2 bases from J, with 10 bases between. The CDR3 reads CASSLMGDRNQPQHF. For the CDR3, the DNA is TGCGCCAGCAGCTTGATGGGGGATCGCAATCAGCCCCAGCATTTT.

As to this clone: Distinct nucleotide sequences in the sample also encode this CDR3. The CDR3 protein is CASSPGQGDGYTF. In nucleotides, the CDR3 is TGTGCCAGCTCCCCCGGACAGGGAGATGGCTACACCTTC. The chain combines TRBV18 with TRBJ1-2; 8 bases are a match to TRBD1. V shed 6 bases, J shed 6 bases, and the junction held 6 bases outside the gene matches. The CDR3 length is 13 residues. Germline V CDR1 and CDR2: KGHSH, LQKENI. Looking up the rest from reference TRBV18 and TRBJ1-2 gives the full variable domain: NAGVMQNPRHLVRRRGQEARLRCSPMKGHSHVYWYRQLPEEGLKFMVYLQKENIIDESGMPKERFSAEFPKEGPSILRIQQVVRGDSAAYFCASSPGQGDGYTFGSGTRLTVV.

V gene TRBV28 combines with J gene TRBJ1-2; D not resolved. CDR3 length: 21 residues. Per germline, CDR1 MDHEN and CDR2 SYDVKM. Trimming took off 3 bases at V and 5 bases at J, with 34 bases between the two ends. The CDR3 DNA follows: TGTGCCAGCAGTTTTGGCGCCGGCGCGCGGGGAACCACCCAAGGTATATATGGCTACACCTTC. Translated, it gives CASSFGAGARGTTQGIYGYTF.

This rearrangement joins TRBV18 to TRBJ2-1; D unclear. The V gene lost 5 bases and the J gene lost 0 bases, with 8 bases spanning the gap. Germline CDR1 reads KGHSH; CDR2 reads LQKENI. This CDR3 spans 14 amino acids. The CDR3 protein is CASSVINSYNEQFF. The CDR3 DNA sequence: TGTGCCAGCTCAGTGATTAACTCCTACAATGAGCAGTTCTTC.

CDR3 in DNA: TGTGCCAGCAGTTTAGCAGGGGCGCGTGGAAACACCATATATTTT. This translates into CASSLAGARGNTIYF. This chain links TRBV28 with TRBJ1-3; possible D gene TRBD1, 6 bases. The germline V gene has CDR1 MDHEN and CDR2 SYDVKM. CDR3 length: 15 amino acids. Trimming cost V 2 bases and J 3 bases, with 11 bases left between them.

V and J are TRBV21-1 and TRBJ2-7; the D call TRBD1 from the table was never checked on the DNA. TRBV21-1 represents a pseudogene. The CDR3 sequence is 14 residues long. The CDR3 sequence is CASRKGPGDYEQYF. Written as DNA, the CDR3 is TGTGCCAGCAGGAAAGGCCCAGGGGACTACGAGCAGTACTTC.

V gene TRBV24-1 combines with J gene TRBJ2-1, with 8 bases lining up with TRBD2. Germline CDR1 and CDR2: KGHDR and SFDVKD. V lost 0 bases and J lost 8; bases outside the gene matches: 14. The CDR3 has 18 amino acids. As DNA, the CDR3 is TGTGCCACCAGTGATTTGCAGGGTGGAGCGGGAGAAGGGGATGAGCAGTTCTTC. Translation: CATSDLQGGAGEGDEQFF.

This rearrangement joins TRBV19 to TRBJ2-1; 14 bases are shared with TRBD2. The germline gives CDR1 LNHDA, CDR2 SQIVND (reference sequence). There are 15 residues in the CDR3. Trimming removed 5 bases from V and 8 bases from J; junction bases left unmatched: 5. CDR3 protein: CASSLTSGGADEQFF. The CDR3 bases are TGTGCCAGTAGTCTGACTAGCGGGGGGGCCGATGAGCAGTTCTTC.

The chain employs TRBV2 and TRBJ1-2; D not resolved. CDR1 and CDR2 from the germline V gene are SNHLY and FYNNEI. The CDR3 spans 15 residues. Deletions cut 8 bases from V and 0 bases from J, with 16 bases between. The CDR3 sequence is CASYPLNNPNYGYTF. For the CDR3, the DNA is TGTGCCAGCTACCCCTTAAACAATCCTAACTATGGCTACACCTTC.